This T cell receptor beta chain was sequenced during a study of cytomegalovirus exposure and HLA in healthy donors. Overall study results and limits: Exclusion applied to some V segments, including TRBV6-2 and TRBV6-3, as they were indistinguishable. A previous analysis found most TCR beta V segments productive roughly 90% or roughly 30% of the time.

This CDR3 has 12 amino acids. V was pared by 8 bases and J by 13 bases, with 21 bases between. Germline lookup yields CDR1 SNHLY and CDR2 FYNNEI. 13 Jbeta primers and 60 Vbeta primers were used for the PCR. Sequencing used immunoSEQ multiplex PCR; TCRdb keeps in-frame clones, though not all of them. The sample has some 96,000 clones, 60% to 80% seen once. Remarks on this clone: Its target is unknown.

The TCR was taken from a man aged 60 to 75 in good health and CMV-seronegative. The rearrangement joins TRBV2 to TRBJ2-7; tentative D call: TRBD1 (5 bases). The sample comprised PBMCs. CDR3 DNA: TGTGCCAGCCGGATTGCGGACAACAGAACTTACTTC. It yields the protein CASRIADNRTYF.